This T cell receptor (beta chain) was retrieved from a study of CD8+ T cells in alopecia areata. Of note for this clone: The same CDR3 arises from other DNA sequences in this sample as well.

Sequencing used cDNA as its template, made by extracting RNA and reverse transcribing it. Libraries were prepared by immunoSEQ multiplex PCR; TCRdb keeps only in-frame clonotypes and omits some of them. The sample lists around 69,000 clones, approximately 58% occurring once. The germline CDR1 and CDR2 sequences are MNHEY and SMNVEV (reference sequence). This CDR3 comprises 14 residues. Between the trimmed V and J ends, which lost 2 bases and 4 bases, there was a span of 9 bases. The receptor was isolated from a human donor with alopecia areata. The sample was CD8+ T cells sorted from blood, taken at week 0. The chain uses TRBV27 and TRBJ1-5, with a weak D call TRBD1 (5 bases). The CDR3 loop is CASSLRGSNQPQHF. The CDR3, as DNA: TGTGCCAGCAGTTTACGGGGGTCTAATCAGCCCCAGCATTTT.